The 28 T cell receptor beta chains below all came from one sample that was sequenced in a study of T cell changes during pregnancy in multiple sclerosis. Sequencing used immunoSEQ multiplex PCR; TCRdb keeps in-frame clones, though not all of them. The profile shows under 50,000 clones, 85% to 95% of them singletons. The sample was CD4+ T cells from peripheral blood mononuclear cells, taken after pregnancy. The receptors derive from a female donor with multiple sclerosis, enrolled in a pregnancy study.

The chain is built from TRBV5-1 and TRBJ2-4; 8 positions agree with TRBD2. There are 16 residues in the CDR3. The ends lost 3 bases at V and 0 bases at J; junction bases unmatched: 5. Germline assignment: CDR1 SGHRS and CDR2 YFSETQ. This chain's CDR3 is CASSSGGAVAKNIQYF. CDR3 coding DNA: TGCGCCAGCAGCTCCGGGGGGGCCGTAGCCAAAAACATTCAGTACTTC.

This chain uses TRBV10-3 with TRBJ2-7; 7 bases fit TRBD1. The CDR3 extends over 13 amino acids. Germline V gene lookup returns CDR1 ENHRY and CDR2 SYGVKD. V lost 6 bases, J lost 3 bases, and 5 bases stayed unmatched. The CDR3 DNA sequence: TGTGCCATCAGCGGGACAGCACTCTACGAGCAGTACTTC. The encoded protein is CAISGTALYEQYF.

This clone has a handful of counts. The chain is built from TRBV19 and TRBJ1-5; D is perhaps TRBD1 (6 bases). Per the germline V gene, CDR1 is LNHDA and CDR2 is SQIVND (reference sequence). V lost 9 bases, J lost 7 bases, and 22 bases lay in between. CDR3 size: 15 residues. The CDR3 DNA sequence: TGTGCCAGCGGGATTATACAGGGAACAGGACAGCCCCAGCATTTT. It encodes CASGIIQGTGQPQHF.

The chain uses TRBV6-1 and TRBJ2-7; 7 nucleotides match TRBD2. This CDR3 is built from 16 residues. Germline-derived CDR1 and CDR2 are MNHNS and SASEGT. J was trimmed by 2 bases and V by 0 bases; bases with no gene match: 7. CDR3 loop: CASSEASSGGTYEQYF. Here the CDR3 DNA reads TGTGCCAGCAGTGAAGCGTCGTCGGGGGGAACCTACGAGCAGTACTTC.

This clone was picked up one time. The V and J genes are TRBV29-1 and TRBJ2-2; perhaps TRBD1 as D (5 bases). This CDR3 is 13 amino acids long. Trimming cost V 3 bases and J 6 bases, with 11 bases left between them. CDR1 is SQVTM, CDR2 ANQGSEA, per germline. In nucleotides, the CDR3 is TGCAGCGTTGATAGCAGGGTCCCCGGGGAGCTGTTTTTT. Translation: CSVDSRVPGELFF.

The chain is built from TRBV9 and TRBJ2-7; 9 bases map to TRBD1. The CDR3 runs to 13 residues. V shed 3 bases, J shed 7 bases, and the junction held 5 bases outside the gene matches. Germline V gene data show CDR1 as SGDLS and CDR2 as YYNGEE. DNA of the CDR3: TGTGCCAGCAGCGCGGACAGGGGAAGGGAGCAGTACTTC. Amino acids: CASSADRGREQYF.

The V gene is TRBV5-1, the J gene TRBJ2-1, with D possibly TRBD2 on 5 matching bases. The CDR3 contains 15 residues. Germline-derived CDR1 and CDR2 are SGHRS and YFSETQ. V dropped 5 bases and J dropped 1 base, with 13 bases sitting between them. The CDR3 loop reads CASRGDILSYNEQFF. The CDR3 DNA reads TGCGCCAGCAGGGGAGACATTTTATCCTACAATGAGCAGTTCTTC.

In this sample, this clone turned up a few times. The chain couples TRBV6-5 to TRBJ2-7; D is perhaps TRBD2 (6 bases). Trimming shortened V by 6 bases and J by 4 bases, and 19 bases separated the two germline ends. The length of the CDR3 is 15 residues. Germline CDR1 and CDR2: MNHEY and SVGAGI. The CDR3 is CASSPRGPGGYEQYF. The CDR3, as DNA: TGTGCCAGCAGCCCGAGAGGACCCGGGGGTTACGAGCAGTACTTC.

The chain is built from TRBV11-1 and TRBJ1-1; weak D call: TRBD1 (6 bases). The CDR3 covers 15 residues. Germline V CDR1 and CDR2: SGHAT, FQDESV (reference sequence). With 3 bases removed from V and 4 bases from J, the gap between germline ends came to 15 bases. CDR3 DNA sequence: TGTGCCAGCAGCTTTGGAACAGGGAGGGGCACTGAAGCTTTCTTT. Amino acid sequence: CASSFGTGRGTEAFF.

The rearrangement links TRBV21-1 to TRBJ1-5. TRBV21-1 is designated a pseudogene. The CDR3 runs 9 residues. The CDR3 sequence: CASISPQHF. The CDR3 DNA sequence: TGTGCCAGCATATCGCCCCAGCATTTT.

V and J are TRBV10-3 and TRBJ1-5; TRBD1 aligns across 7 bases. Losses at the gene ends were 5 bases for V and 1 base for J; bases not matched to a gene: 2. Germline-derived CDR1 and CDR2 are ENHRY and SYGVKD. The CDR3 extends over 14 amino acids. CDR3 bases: TGTGCCATCAGTCGACAGGGAAGCAATCAGCCCCAGCATTTT. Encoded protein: CAISRQGSNQPQHF.

The CDR3: CASSAGQGNYNEQFF. Here the CDR3 DNA reads TGTGCCAGCAGCGCTGGACAGGGAAACTACAATGAGCAGTTCTTC. The chain joins TRBV9 to TRBJ2-1; 8 nucleotides match TRBD1. J was trimmed by 3 bases and V by 3 bases; bases with no gene match: 5. The CDR3 consists of 15 residues. Germline CDR1 and CDR2: SGDLS and YYNGEE.

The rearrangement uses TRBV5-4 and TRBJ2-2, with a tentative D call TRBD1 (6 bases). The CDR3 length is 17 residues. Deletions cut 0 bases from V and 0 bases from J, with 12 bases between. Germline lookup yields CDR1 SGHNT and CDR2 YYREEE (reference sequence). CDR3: CASSLGTTGTNTGELFF. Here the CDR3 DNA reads TGTGCCAGCAGCTTGGGAACAACAGGGACGAACACCGGGGAGCTGTTTTTT.

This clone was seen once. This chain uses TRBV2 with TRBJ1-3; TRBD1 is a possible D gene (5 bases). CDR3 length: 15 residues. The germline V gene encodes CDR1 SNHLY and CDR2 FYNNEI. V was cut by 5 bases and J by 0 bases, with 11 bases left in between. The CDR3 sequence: CASSPGTYSGNTIYF. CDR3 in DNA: TGTGCCAGCAGTCCTGGGACTTACTCTGGAAACACCATATATTTT.

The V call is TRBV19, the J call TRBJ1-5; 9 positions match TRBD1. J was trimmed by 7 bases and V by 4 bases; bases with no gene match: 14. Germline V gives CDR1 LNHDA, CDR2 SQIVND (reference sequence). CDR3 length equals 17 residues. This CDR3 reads CASSRGDRARSMQPQHF. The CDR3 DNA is TGTGCCAGTAGTAGGGGGGACAGGGCGAGGTCGATGCAGCCCCAGCATTTT.

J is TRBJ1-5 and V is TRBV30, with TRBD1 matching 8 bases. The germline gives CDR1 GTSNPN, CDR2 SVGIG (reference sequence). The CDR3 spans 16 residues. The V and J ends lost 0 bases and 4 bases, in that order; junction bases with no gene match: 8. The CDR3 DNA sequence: TGTGCCTGGAGTGTGCCCCACCAGGGGGCGAATCAGCCCCAGCATTTT. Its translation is CAWSVPHQGANQPQHF.

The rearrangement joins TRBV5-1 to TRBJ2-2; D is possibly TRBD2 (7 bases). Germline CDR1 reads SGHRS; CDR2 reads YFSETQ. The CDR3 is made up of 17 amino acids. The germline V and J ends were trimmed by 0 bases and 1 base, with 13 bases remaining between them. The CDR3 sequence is CASSLAAGAKNTGELFF. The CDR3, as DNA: TGCGCCAGCAGCTTGGCTGCGGGGGCGAAGAACACCGGGGAGCTGTTTTTT.

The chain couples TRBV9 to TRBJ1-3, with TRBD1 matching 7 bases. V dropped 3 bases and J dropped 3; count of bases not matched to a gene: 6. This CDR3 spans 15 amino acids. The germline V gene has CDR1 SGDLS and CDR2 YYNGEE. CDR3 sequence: CASSGTTGIGNTIYF. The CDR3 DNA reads TGTGCCAGCAGCGGGACGACAGGGATTGGAAACACCATATATTTT. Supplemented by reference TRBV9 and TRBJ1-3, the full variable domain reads DSGVTQTPKHLITATGQRVTLRCSPRSGDLSVYWYQQSLDQGLQFLIQYYNGEERAKGNILERFSAQQFPDLHSELNLSSLELGDSALYFCASSGTTGIGNTIYFGEGSWLTVV.

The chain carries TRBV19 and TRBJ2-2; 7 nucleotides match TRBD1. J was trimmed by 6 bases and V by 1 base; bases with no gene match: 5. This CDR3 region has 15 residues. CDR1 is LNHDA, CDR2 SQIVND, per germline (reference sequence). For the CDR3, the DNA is TGTGCCAGTAGTATAGGACAGGGTTCAGCCGGGGAGCTGTTTTTT. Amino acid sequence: CASSIGQGSAGELFF.

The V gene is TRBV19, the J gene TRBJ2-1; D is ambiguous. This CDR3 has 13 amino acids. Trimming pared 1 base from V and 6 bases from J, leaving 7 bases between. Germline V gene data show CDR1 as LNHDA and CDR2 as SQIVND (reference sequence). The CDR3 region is CASSIVTVNEQFF. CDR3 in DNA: TGTGCCAGTAGTATAGTAACAGTCAATGAGCAGTTCTTC.

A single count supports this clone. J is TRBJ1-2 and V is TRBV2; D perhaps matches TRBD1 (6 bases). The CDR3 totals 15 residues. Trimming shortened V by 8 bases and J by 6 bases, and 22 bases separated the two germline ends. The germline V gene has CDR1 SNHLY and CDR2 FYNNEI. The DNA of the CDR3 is TGTGCCAGCGGCTCCCAGGATGGGGGCTTGCATGGCTACACCTTC. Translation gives CASGSQDGGLHGYTF.

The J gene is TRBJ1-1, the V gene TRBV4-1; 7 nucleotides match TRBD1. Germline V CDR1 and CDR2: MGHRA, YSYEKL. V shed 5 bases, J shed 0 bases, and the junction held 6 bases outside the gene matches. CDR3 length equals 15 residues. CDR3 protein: CASSYHRGMNTEAFF. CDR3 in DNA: TGCGCCAGCAGCTACCACAGGGGTATGAACACTGAAGCTTTCTTT.

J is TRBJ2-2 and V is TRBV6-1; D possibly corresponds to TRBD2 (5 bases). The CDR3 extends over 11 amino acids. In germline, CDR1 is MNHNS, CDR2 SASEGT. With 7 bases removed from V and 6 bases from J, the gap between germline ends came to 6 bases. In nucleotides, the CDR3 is TGTGCCAGCATGCGGGCCGGGGAGCTGTTTTTT. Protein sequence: CASMRAGELFF.

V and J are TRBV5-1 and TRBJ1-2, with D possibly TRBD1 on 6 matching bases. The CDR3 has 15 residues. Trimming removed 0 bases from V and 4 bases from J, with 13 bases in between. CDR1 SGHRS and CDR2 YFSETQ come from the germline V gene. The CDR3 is CASSLDQGYSYGYTF. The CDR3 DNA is TGCGCCAGCAGCTTGGATCAGGGGTACAGCTATGGCTACACCTTC. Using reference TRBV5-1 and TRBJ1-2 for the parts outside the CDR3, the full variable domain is KAGVTQTPRYLIKTRGQQVTLSCSPISGHRSVSWYQQTPGQGLQFLFEYFSETQRNKGNFPGRFSGRQFSNSRSEMNVSTLELGDSALYLCASSLDQGYSYGYTFGSGTRLTVV.

The CDR3 DNA is TGTGCCAGCAGCACAAAGCAGGGGACAAATCAGCCCCAGCATTTT. Translated, it gives CASSTKQGTNQPQHF. The rearrangement links TRBV5-8 to TRBJ1-5; D may be TRBD1 (6 bases). Germline CDR1 reads SGHTS; CDR2 reads YDEGEE. V was cut by 4 bases and J by 4 bases, with 15 bases left in between. The CDR3 has 15 amino acids.

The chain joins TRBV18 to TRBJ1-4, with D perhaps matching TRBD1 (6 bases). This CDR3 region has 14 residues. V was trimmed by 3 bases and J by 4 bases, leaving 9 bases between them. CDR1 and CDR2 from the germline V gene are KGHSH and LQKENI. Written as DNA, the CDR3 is TGTGCCAGCTCACCCGCAGGGGTTAATGAAAAACTGTTTTTT. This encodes CASSPAGVNEKLFF.

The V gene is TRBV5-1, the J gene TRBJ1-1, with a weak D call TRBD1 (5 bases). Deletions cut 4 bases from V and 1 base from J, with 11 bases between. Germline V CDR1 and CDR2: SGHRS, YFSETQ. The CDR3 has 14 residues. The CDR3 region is CASSLGLQNTEAFF. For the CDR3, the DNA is TGCGCCAGCAGCCTGGGACTGCAGAACACTGAAGCTTTCTTT.

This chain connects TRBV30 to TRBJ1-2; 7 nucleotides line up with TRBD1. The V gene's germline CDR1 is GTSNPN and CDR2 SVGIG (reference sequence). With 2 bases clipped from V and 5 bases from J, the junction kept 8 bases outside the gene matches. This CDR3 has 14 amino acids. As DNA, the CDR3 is TGTGCCTGGAGTAAGGGGGCGTCCGTGTATGGCTACACCTTC. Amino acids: CAWSKGASVYGYTF.